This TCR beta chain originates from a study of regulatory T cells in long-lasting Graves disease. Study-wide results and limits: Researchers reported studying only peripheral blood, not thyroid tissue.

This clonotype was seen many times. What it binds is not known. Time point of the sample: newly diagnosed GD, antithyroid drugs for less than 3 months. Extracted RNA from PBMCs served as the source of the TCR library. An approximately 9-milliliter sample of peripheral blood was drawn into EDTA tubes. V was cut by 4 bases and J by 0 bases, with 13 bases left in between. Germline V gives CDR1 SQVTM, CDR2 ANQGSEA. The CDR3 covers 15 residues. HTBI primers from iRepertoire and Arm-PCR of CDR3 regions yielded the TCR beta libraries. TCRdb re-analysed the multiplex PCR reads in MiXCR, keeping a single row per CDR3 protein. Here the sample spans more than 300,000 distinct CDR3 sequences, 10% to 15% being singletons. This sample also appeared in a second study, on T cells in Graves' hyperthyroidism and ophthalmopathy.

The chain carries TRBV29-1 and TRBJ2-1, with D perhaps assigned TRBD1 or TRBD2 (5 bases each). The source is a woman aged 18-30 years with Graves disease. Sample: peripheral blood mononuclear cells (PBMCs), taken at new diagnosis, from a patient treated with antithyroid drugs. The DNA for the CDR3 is TGCAGCGTTGGAGGGGCAGGGAGCTCCTACAATGAGCAGTTCTTC. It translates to CSVGGAGSSYNEQFF.